This T cell receptor (beta chain) was obtained from a study of blood T cell repertoires in COVID-19. As for the study in general: The United States, Italy and Spain provided the acute and convalescent COVID-19 samples. PBMCs, B-cell-depleted T cells, or T cells provided the cDNA or gDNA that made up the material.

This clone was observed a single time. Original data processing: Quantification of nucleated cells was approximated via reference gene primer amplification. Sequencing used immunoSEQ multiplex PCR; TCRdb keeps in-frame clones, though not all of them. V and J calls and clone size are as listed in that table; D and trimming were resolved from the DNA. The data show roughly 100,000 clones, about 83% seen once. This receptor was obtained from a man in his forties with active or convalescent COVID-19. The sequenced sample was peripheral blood.

CDR3 protein: CASSPMGGTVREQFF. CDR3 bases: TGTGCCAGCAGCCCGATGGGGGGTACTGTTCGTGAGCAGTTCTTC. The chain carries TRBV4-2 and TRBJ2-1; maybe TRBD2 (6 bases). V was trimmed by 4 bases and J by 9 bases, leaving 19 bases between them. Germline CDR1 is LGHNA and CDR2 is YNFKEQ. The CDR3 loop spans 15 amino acids.